Sequencing of this T cell receptor beta chain was carried out in a study of OX40 agonist ivuxolimab in advanced cancers. Across the whole study: Ivuxolimab doses were 0.01, 0.1, 0.3, 1.5, 3 or 10 mg/kg every 2 weeks.

About this clone: Its antigen remains unidentified.

Clones were sequenced by immunoSEQ multiplex PCR, and TCRdb holds only the in-frame ones, with some missing. The sample has approximately 66,000 clones, approximately 89% seen once. CDR3 length: 20 amino acids. CDR1 and CDR2 (germline): GTSNPN, SVGIG (reference sequence). V was pared by 0 bases and J by 0 bases, with 21 bases between. Whole-study findings and limits: The study found that CD8+ T cells averaged more expanded clones than CD4+. Nonresponders included some who also had low normalized T-cell clonal expansion. Those patients achieving a partial response at 0.1-3.0 mg/kg showed among the lowest clonal expansion.

The sequences come from CD4+ or CD8+ T cells sorted from blood, collected in a trial of the OX40 agonist ivuxolimab. The sequence was collected from an adult with an advanced solid tumor such as melanoma, head and neck, liver or kidney cancer. This chain connects TRBV30 to TRBJ1-6; D remains ambiguous. For the CDR3, the DNA is TGTGCCTGGAGTGTACGTCCGACTGGACGCCGAAGCTCCTATAATTCACCCCTCCACTTT. Encoded protein: CAWSVRPTGRRSSYNSPLHF.